This TCR beta chain was captured in a study of T cell responses to AZD1222 COVID-19 vaccine. General study results and limits: Vaccine-associated CD4 TCRs spanned spike, dominant at 160-218 and 743-854. Spike-specific TCR depth and breadth grew after two AZD1222 doses. The donor group comprised mostly white British people and more females; the analysis possibly underestimated clonal diversity.

Produced via immunoSEQ multiplex PCR; TCRdb's table is partial and in-frame only. The sample carries approximately 110,000 clones, roughly 90% recorded once. For this clone: Its specificity is not known.

Germline trimming cut 5 bases from V and 6 bases from J; bases unmatched to any gene: 12. This CDR3 spans 16 amino acids. Germline lookup yields CDR1 SNHLY and CDR2 FYNNEI. The receptor was isolated from an adult in good health. Specimen: peripheral blood, collected on day 0 of AZD1222 vaccination. The chain couples TRBV2 to TRBJ1-5; 8 bases align to TRBD1. The CDR3 region has the DNA TGTGCCAGCAGTCACCCTCGACAGGGGATATCTCAGCCCCAGCATTTT. It codes for CASSHPRQGISQPQHF.